This T cell receptor (beta chain) was identified during a study of post-analysis software for immune sequencing data (dated by TCRdb to about 2015). For the study in its entirety: Relapsing-remitting, secondary progressive and progressive-relapsing multiple sclerosis were recorded as disease courses, and subtype annotation was lacking for some patients. Patient repertoires were compared against over ten previously published healthy control repertoires from donors aged roughly 6 to 27 years. A subset of samples was prepared in parallel using single-end sample barcoding, then pooled and co-amplified after Illumina adapter ligation. What the work shows at the level of the full study, not this receptor alone: Significantly higher frequencies in patients than in controls were found for about 5 TRBV segments, including TRBV5-6, TRBV5-1 and TRBV20-1. Significantly lower normalized Chao1 diversity was found in multiple sclerosis patients than in controls, suggesting substantial peripheral T-cell clonal expansion. Strong co-clustering of samples prepared in the same batch was shown by direct clustering with F measure, prompting a batch-effect correction. The control group was slightly older than the multiple sclerosis patient group.

To demonstrate the VDJtools post-analysis software, the study profiled TCR beta repertoires from the peripheral blood of about a dozen young patients with multiple sclerosis. The multiple sclerosis patients were children and adolescents ranging in age from roughly 6 to 15 years. The V and J ends are trimmed by 4 bases and 2 bases, leaving 17 bases between them. The CDR3 starts with the cysteine, ends with the phenylalanine, and has 16 residues. Only the CDR3 DNA stays, 48 bases, in frame from base 1. The germline V gene (reference sequence) sets CDR1 to LGHDT and CDR2 to YNNKEL. A note on this clonotype: The clone's antigen remains unknown. No much larger clone is present one base from it, and per-base qualities are unavailable.

Library construction relied on PCR. TCRdb shows the sequencer as Illumina HiSeq 2500. To reduce PCR and sequencing biases, unique molecular identifiers were incorporated into the TCR beta cDNA libraries. Every 1 to 10 million input T cells yielded approximately 500,000 cDNA molecules, meaning each molecule approximated one T cell. The patient libraries were prepared and sequenced using the same protocol as the earlier healthy control dataset. Within a given batch, samples were prepared together, multiplexed and sequenced on the same HiSeq lane. Per the original workflow: MIGEC was used to process the raw barcoded reads, and molecular identifier groups with only a single read were discarded before consensus assembly and CDR3 extraction. Clonotype tables were post-analysed with VDJtools, and diversity was normalized by down-sampling all datasets to the smallest sample size. To correct batch-related cross-sample contamination, repertoire overlap clustering matched CDR3 amino acid sequences but not nucleotide sequences. In TCRdb, the public reads were trimmed at Q25 with fastp and aligned with MiXCR, with productive beta chains retained. Identical CDR3 proteins give one entry, which carries the most common genes and DNA. These V and J calls derive from TCRdb rather than the authors' analysis. The sample profile shows roughly 430,000 distinct CDR3 sequences; 30% to 40% of them were found once. Roughly 8.2% of the sample is held by the ten biggest clonotypes.

Source material: blood. The clonotype comes from a girl aged 2-10 years with multiple sclerosis. The chain couples TRBV3-1 to TRBJ1-2; the D gene is possibly TRBD1, with 5 bases matching. The CDR3 region reads CASSRSGLERNYGYTF. Read as DNA, the sequence is TGTGCCAGCAGCCGGTCAGGGTTAGAGAGGAACTATGGCTACACCTTC.